This TCR beta chain was documented in a study of identical twins. Germline CDR1 and CDR2: LNHDA and SQIVND (reference sequence). There are 12 residues in the CDR3. The germline V and J ends were trimmed by 5 bases and 10 bases, with 14 bases remaining between them. TCRdb called the 5' RACE reads again in MiXCR, with one record for every CDR3 protein. Among hundreds of thousands of distinct CDR3 sequences listed, about 20% were seen once. These sequences were also reported in another study, on T cells expressing NK-cell markers.

The sequencing input was PBMCs. This sequence originates from a woman between 18 and 29 years old in good health. The chain carries TRBV19 and TRBJ1-1, with D maybe TRBD1 (6 bases). CDR3 in amino acids: CASSFTTGVAFF. DNA for the CDR3: TGTGCCAGTAGTTTCACGACAGGCGTAGCTTTCTTT.